The present entry profiles one T cell receptor beta chain with its context. Only in-frame clones appear in the TCRdb table, and some are missing; sequencing was by immunoSEQ multiplex PCR. The sample includes roughly 2 million clones, 90% to 95% of them seen just once. With 6 bases removed from V and 4 bases from J, the gap between germline ends came to 13 bases. The CDR3 loop spans 13 amino acids. Germline V gene lookup returns CDR1 SGHRS and CDR2 YFSETQ. This sample was taken from a study of shared clonotypes between healthy human individuals. Study-wide context: The composition of the donors was a couple of women and three men aged 18 to 49.

Healthy adults negative for HIV, lacking recent acute infections or vaccinations, served as donors. The rearrangement joins TRBV5-1 to TRBJ2-5; D is unresolved. Sequencing used naive CD4+ T cells sorted from blood. Described subset: CD45RA+ positively selected. The receptor was isolated from a man aged 18 to 29 in good health. CDR3 protein: CASTVGLGETQYF. CDR3 DNA: TGCGCCAGCACTGTAGGTTTAGGAGAGACCCAGTACTTC. Variable domain in full (rest from reference TRBV5-1 and TRBJ2-5): KAGVTQTPRYLIKTRGQQVTLSCSPISGHRSVSWYQQTPGQGLQFLFEYFSETQRNKGNFPGRFSGRQFSNSRSEMNVSTLELGDSALYLCASTVGLGETQYFGPGTRLLVL.